Ten or more counts support the clone carrying this T cell receptor beta chain. These data belong to a study of neurological immune-mediated disorders. Trimming took off 6 bases at V and 7 bases at J, with 15 bases between the two ends. The CDR3 covers 12 residues. Germline-derived CDR1 and CDR2 are DFQATT and SNEGSKA (reference sequence). TCRdb used MiXCR to reprocess the 5' RACE reads, holding one entry per CDR3 protein. There are 81,000 or so distinct CDR3 sequences in the sample; roughly 4.7% occur only once, and approximately 2.2% lies in the top ten. The TCR was taken from a woman aged 25-40 years with multiple sclerosis. Material: PBMCs. V usage is TRBV20-1 and J usage is TRBJ2-5; unclear D gene. CDR3 coding DNA: TGCAGTGCGGACGCCGACGAAGTGACCCAGTACTTC. Translation: CSADADEVTQYF.